This T cell receptor beta chain was observed in a study of blood T cells in healthy people across ages. Study results and caveats: PBMCs went unsorted, and a conclusive naive versus antigen-experienced comparison was therefore prevented.

This clonotype occurred once. The antigen is not known. Total RNA was extracted at no less than 6 micrograms per sample. From germline, CDR1 is SEHNR and CDR2 FQNEAQ (reference sequence). Trimming pared 0 bases from V and 3 bases from J, leaving 15 bases between. The CDR3 is made up of 17 amino acids. Combining a sample-barcoded 5' primer with a J-beta primer mix, a second PCR ran for roughly 7 to 12 cycles. A template-switch adaptor containing 12 random nucleotides labeled each cDNA molecule. TCRdb ran MiXCR on the 5' RACE reads and lists one entry per CDR3 protein. Of approximately 830,000 distinct CDR3 sequences listed, under 80% are singletons.

The sample consisted of blood. The TCR sequence derives from a man between 25 and 39 years old in good health. The genes are TRBV7-9 and TRBJ2-1, with D possibly matching TRBD2 (6 bases). In nucleotides, the CDR3 is TGTGCCAGCAGCTTAGCGCTAATAGCGGCGAGCTACAATGAGCAGTTCTTC. It codes for CASSLALIAASYNEQFF.